The rows below give T cell receptor beta chains drawn from one sample of a study of T cells in Graves' hyperthyroidism and ophthalmopathy. A single record per CDR3 protein comes from TCRdb applying MiXCR to the multiplex PCR reads. The sample yields about 660,000 distinct CDR3 sequences, about 45% seen once. The sample taken for sequencing was peripheral blood or thyroid tissue (not recorded which). The receptors derive from an adult man with Graves' disease, either hyperthyroidism or ophthalmopathy (not recorded which). CDR3s include the opening cysteine and the closing phenylalanine or tryptophan. D genes are given only for firm matches. Clone size is given for some rows only: seen once, a few or many times, or a class if the clone is expanded.

cdr3_length clone_size j_call v_call d_call cdr3_aa cdr3_nt
14 . TRBJ2-7 TRBV10-3 TRBD1 CAISMTGWAYEQYF TGTGCCATCAGTATGACAGGGTGGGCCTACGAGCAGTACTTC
13 many TRBJ1-4 TRBV29-1 TRBD1 CSVSGTGVGKLFF TGCAGCGTCTCCGGGACAGGGGTAGGAAAACTGTTTTTT
15 . TRBJ1-1 TRBV15 . CATRTTTGTNTEAFF TGTGCCACCAGAACCACTACAGGGACTAACACTGAAGCTTTCTTT
12 few TRBJ1-6 TRBV6-5 TRBD1 CATGWTGSPLHF TGTGCCACCGGGTGGACAGGTTCACCCCTCCACTTT
11 . TRBJ2-5 TRBV19 . CASTGQGSQYF TGTGCCAGTACAGGCCAGGGATCCCAGTACTTC
14 . TRBJ1-2 TRBV12-3/TRBV12-4 . CASSRSWGADGYTF TGTGCCAGCAGTAGGTCGTGGGGGGCGGACGGCTACACCTTC
11 . TRBJ2-7 TRBV7-2 TRBD1 CASSWDRPGVF TGTGCCAGCAGCTGGGACAGGCCCGGTGTCTTC
14 many TRBJ1-6 TRBV6-1 . CASTEALDNSPLHF TGTGCCAGCACCGAGGCGCTCGATAATTCACCCCTCCACTTT
14 many TRBJ1-1 TRBV7-6 . CASSLGGQNTEAFF TGTGCCAGCAGCTTAGGAGGGCAGAACACTGAAGCTTTCTTT
14 . TRBJ2-7 TRBV4-2 . CASTQVGAFYEQYF TGTGCCAGCACCCAAGTAGGGGCCTTCTACGAGCAGTACTTC
14 . TRBJ2-7 TRBV7-6 TRBD1 CASSSGQITGELYF TGTGCCAGCAGCTCGGGACAGATCACCGGGGAGCTGTACTTC
15 few TRBJ2-7 TRBV5-1 TRBD2 CASSLGLAGANEQYF TGCGCCAGCAGCTTGGGACTAGCGGGAGCAAACGAGCAGTACTTC
15 . TRBJ1-4 TRBV19 . CASSIGGGPNEKLFF TGTGCCAGTAGTATCGGAGGAGGCCCGAACGAAAAACTGTTTTTT
17 . TRBJ2-7 TRBV7-9 . CASSLDWAGDSSYEQYF TGTGCCAGCAGCTTAGATTGGGCGGGCGATAGCTCCTACGAGCAGTACTTC
15 . TRBJ1-4 TRBV6-6 . CASSDDGATNEKLFF TGTGCCAGCAGTGACGACGGTGCAACTAATGAAAAACTGTTTTTT
12 many TRBJ1-2 TRBV20-1 . CSASRQSHGYTF TGCAGTGCTAGTCGCCAAAGCCATGGCTACACCTTC
16 . TRBJ1-4 TRBV7-3 TRBD1 CASSLTGAGVNEKLFF TGTGCCAGCAGCCTAACAGGGGCGGGTGTAAATGAAAAACTGTTTTTT
11 many TRBJ1-1 TRBV6-5 . CASSYHGAAFF TGTGCCAGCAGTTACCACGGCGCGGCTTTCTTT
15 . TRBJ2-7 TRBV6-5 TRBD1 CASRGDRATSYEQYF TGTGCCAGCAGGGGGGACAGGGCCACCTCCTACGAGCAGTACTTC
15 few TRBJ1-1 TRBV12-3/TRBV12-4 . CASSSTPTMNTEAFF TGTGCCAGCAGTTCCACCCCCACTATGAACACTGAAGCTTTCTTT